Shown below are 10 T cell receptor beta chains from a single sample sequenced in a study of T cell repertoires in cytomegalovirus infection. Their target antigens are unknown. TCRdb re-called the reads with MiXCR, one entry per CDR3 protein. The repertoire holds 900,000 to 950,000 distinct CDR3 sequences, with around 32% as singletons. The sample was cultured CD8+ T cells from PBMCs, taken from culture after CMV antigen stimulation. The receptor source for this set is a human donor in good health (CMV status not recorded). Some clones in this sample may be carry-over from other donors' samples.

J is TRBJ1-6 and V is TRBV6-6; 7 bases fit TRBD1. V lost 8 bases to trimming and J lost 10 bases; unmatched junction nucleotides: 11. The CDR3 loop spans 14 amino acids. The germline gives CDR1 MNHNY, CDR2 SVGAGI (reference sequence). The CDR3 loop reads CASQGGSPNSPLHF. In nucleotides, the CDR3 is TGTGCCAGCCAAGGGGGCTCTCCAAACTCACCCCTCCACTTT.

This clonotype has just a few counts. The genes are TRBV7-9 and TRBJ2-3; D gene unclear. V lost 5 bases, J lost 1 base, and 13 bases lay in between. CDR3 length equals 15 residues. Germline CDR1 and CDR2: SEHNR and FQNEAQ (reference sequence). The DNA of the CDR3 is TGTGCCAGCAGCAATTCCATCGGAGGCACAGATACGCAGTATTTT. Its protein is CASSNSIGGTDTQYF.

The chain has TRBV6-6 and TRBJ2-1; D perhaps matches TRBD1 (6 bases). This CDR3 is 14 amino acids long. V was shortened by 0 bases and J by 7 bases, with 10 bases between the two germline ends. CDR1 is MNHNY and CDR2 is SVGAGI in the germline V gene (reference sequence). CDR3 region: CASSYSRGWNEQFF. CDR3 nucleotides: TGTGCCAGCAGTTACTCGAGGGGGTGGAATGAGCAGTTCTTC.

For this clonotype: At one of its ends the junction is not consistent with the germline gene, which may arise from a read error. CDR3 protein: CTTSSGGTPDTQYF. The CDR3 nucleotides read TGTACCACCAGCAGCGGGGGGACCCCAGATACGCAGTATTTT. V and J are TRBV15 and TRBJ2-3; 9 positions agree with TRBD2. This CDR3 region has 14 residues. The germline gives CDR1 LNHNV, CDR2 YYDKDF (reference sequence).

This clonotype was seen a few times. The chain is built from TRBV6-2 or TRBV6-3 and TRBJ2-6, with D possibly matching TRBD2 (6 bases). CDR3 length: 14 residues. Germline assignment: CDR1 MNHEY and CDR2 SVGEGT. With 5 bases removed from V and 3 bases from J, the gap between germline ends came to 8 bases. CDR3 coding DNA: TGTGCCAGCAGTGGGGGGTATGGGGCCAACGTCCTGACTTTC. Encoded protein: CASSGGYGANVLTF.

CDR3 amino acids: CASMTGGRETQYF. Here the CDR3 DNA reads TGTGCCAGCATGACAGGGGGCAGGGAGACCCAGTACTTC. This chain uses TRBV27 with TRBJ2-5, with 10 nucleotides matching TRBD1. Germline V gene lookup returns CDR1 MNHEY and CDR2 SMNVEV (reference sequence). V shed 7 bases and J 5 bases; nucleotides not matched to a gene: 4. The CDR3 totals 13 residues.

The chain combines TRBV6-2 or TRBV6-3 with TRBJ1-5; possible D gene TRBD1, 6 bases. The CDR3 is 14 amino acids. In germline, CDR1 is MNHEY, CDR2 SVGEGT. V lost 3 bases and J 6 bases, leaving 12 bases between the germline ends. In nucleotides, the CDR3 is TGTGCCAGCAGTTATTCCGGGGGGGCTCAGCCCCAGCATTTT. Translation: CASSYSGGAQPQHF.

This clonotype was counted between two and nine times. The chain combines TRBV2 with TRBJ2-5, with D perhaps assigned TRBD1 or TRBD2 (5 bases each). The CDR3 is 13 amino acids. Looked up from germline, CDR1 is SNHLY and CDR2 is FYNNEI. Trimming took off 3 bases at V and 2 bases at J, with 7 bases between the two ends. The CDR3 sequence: CASSDWGQETQYF. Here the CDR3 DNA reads TGTGCCAGCAGTGATTGGGGGCAAGAGACCCAGTACTTC.

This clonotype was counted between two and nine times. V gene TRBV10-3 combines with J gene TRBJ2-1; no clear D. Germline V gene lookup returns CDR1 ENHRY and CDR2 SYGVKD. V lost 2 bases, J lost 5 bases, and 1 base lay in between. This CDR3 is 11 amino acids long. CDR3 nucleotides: TGTGCCATCAGTGAGGACAATGAGCAGTTCTTC. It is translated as CAISEDNEQFF.

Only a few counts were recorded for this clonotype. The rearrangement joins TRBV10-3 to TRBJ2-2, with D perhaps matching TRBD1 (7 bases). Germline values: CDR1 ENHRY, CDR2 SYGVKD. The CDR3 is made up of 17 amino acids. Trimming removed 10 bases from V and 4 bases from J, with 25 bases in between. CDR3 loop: CATCPAGGKMGTGELFF. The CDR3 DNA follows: TGTGCCACCTGCCCTGCAGGGGGGAAGATGGGCACCGGGGAGCTGTTTTTT.